These 22 T cell receptor beta chains originate from one sample sequenced in a study of T cell repertoires in cytomegalovirus infection. MiXCR was run by TCRdb on the reads, yielding one entry per CDR3 protein. The sample lists 230,000 or so distinct CDR3 sequences, 35% to 40% occurring once. Their recognized antigens are unknown. The source material was CD8+ T cells from cultured PBMCs, sampled from culture after CMV antigen stimulation. The source of these receptors is a human donor in good health (CMV status not recorded). Some clones in this sample may be carry-over from other donors' samples.

V is TRBV6-1 and J is TRBJ2-1; 7 bases map to TRBD2. CDR3 length equals 13 residues. With 4 bases clipped from V and 10 bases from J, the junction kept 7 bases outside the gene matches. Germline V gene lookup returns CDR1 MNHNS and CDR2 SASEGT. The CDR3 region has the DNA TGTGCCAGCAGTGCCAGCGGGGTTTACGAGCAGTTCTTC. Translated, it gives CASSASGVYEQFF.

The rearrangement joins TRBV20-1 to TRBJ2-1; 7 bases line up with TRBD2. Germline values: CDR1 DFQATT, CDR2 SNEGSKA (reference sequence). With V trimmed by 1 base and J by 7 bases, 7 bases remained unmatched. CDR3 length: 14 residues. As DNA, the CDR3 is TGCAGTGCTAGAGGGCCCCCAGCGGGGAATGAGCAGTTCTTC. This sequence encodes CSARGPPAGNEQFF.

The genes are TRBV28 and TRBJ2-7; possibly TRBD1 for D (6 bases). The germline CDR1 and CDR2 sequences are MDHEN and SYDVKM. The CDR3 is made up of 13 amino acids. The germline V and J ends were trimmed by 8 bases and 2 bases, with 13 bases remaining between them. The CDR3 loop reads CASRKNRAYEQYF. Here the CDR3 DNA reads TGTGCCAGCCGTAAAAACAGGGCCTACGAGCAGTACTTC.

The chain carries TRBV2 and TRBJ1-4; D is perhaps TRBD1 (5 bases). CDR3 length: 14 residues. V lost 8 bases to trimming and J lost 6 bases, with 16 bases between them. In germline, CDR1 is SNHLY, CDR2 FYNNEI. CDR3 amino acids: CASLTGTEDEKLFF. CDR3 bases: TGTGCCAGCCTAACCGGGACCGAAGATGAAAAACTGTTTTTT. Full variable domain (rest looked up from reference TRBV2 and TRBJ1-4): EPEVTQTPSHQVTQMGQEVILRCVPISNHLYFYWYRQILGQKVEFLVSFYNNEISEKSEIFDDQFSVERPDGSNFTLKIRSTKLEDSAMYFCASLTGTEDEKLFFGSGTQLSVL.

The chain uses TRBV7-9 and TRBJ2-1; D unresolved. Germline CDR1 SEHNR, CDR2 FQNEAQ (reference sequence). Trimming left V 1 base short and J 6 bases short, with 7 bases between. CDR3 length: 13 amino acids. The CDR3 DNA is TGTGCCAGCAGCTTAGGAGACGGCAATGAGCAGTTCTTC. Amino acids: CASSLGDGNEQFF.

This clonotype was recorded a few times. CDR3 nucleotide sequence: TGTGCCAGCAGTTACCGCCGGGAGCGGGAGGACTACGAGCAGTACTTC. Its protein is CASSYRREREDYEQYF. The chain recombines TRBV6-1 with TRBJ2-7, with 9 bases identical to TRBD2. The CDR3 runs 16 residues. CDR1 and CDR2 (germline): MNHNS, SASEGT. The V gene end was trimmed by 5 bases and the J gene end by 3 bases; junction bases not matched to a gene: 11.

This clonotype was seen a handful of times. The CDR3 region is CASSLNIGGDTEAFF. The CDR3 DNA reads as TGTGCCAGCAGCTTAAATATAGGAGGGGACACTGAAGCTTTCTTT. The genes are TRBV11-3 and TRBJ1-1; perhaps TRBD1 as D (5 bases). Trimming removed 2 bases at V and 3 bases at J, with 13 bases between. This CDR3 contains 15 residues. Germline values: CDR1 SGHNT, CDR2 YENEEA.

This chain connects TRBV7-9 to TRBJ1-6; no clear D gene. CDR3 size: 13 residues. Germline V gene lookup returns CDR1 SEHNR and CDR2 FQNEAQ (reference sequence). V gave up 6 bases and J gave up 13 bases, with 16 bases separating them. The CDR3 loop is CASSSGQKQPLHF. The CDR3 nucleotides are TGTGCCAGCAGTTCAGGTCAGAAGCAGCCCCTCCACTTT.

The chain couples TRBV11-2 to TRBJ2-3, with D possibly called TRBD1 or TRBD2 (5 bases each). Germline CDR1 SGHAT, CDR2 FQNNGV. The CDR3 loop spans 15 amino acids. V lost 1 base and J 4 bases, leaving 12 bases between the germline ends. The CDR3 is CASSLVEGWSDTQYF. DNA of the CDR3: TGTGCCAGCAGCTTAGTCGAGGGGTGGTCAGATACGCAGTATTTT.

This clonotype came up many times. V usage is TRBV7-9 and J usage is TRBJ1-2; D not certain. This CDR3 is built from 15 residues. Trimming left V 5 bases short and J 2 bases short, with 15 bases between. Germline V gene data show CDR1 as SEHNR and CDR2 as FQNEAQ (reference sequence). The CDR3: CASSPNKGENYGYTF. The CDR3 nucleotides are TGTGCCAGCAGCCCCAACAAGGGAGAGAACTATGGCTACACCTTC.

The chain combines TRBV6-6 with TRBJ2-2; no clear D. There are 14 residues in the CDR3. The ends were cut back, 2 bases at V and 6 bases at J, with 10 bases in the middle. In germline, CDR1 is MNHNY, CDR2 SVGAGI (reference sequence). Here the CDR3 DNA reads TGTGCCAGCAGTTACGGGCAAGATTCCGGGGAGCTGTTTTTT. It codes for CASSYGQDSGELFF.

Ten or more counts support this clonotype. V is TRBV11-2 and J is TRBJ2-7; D call uncertain. Germline V CDR1 and CDR2: SGHAT, FQNNGV. CDR3 length: 16 amino acids. The V and J ends lost 2 bases and 2 bases respectively, with 16 bases between them. The CDR3 bases are TGTGCCAGCAGCTTAAGTTCGGGCGAACTCCCCTACGAGCAGTACTTC. Amino acid sequence: CASSLSSGELPYEQYF.

This clonotype was seen many times. The chain is built from TRBV7-3 and TRBJ2-7; perhaps D is TRBD1 or TRBD2 (5 bases each). The CDR3 spans 15 residues. CDR1 is SGHTA, CDR2 FQGTGA, per germline. Trimming took off 2 bases at V and 2 bases at J, with 13 bases between the two ends. CDR3 amino acids: CASSLDRGLPYEQYF. CDR3 DNA sequence: TGTGCCAGCAGCTTAGACAGAGGGCTGCCCTACGAGCAGTACTTC. Based on the CDR3 plus reference TRBV7-3 and TRBJ2-7, the full variable domain is GAGVSQTPSNKVTEKGKYVELRCDPISGHTALYWYRQSLGQGPEFLIYFQGTGAADDSGLPNDRFFAVRPEGSVSTLKIQRTERGDSAVYLCASSLDRGLPYEQYFGPGTRLTVT.

The genes are TRBV29-1 and TRBJ2-7; D remains unclear. V shed 0 bases and J shed 0 bases, with 6 bases lying between them. CDR3 length: 13 residues. Germline V lookup: CDR1 SQVTM, CDR2 ANQGSEA. The CDR3 DNA follows: TGCAGCGTTGAAGATCAGAGCTCCTACGAGCAGTACTTC. Its protein is CSVEDQSSYEQYF.

This clonotype was seen more than once but under ten times. The chain recombines TRBV5-1 with TRBJ2-5; D remains unclear. The CDR3 spans 11 residues. The V and J ends lost 4 bases and 2 bases respectively, with 3 bases between them. The germline V gene has CDR1 SGHRS and CDR2 YFSETQ. The CDR3 sequence is CASSIQETQYF. The CDR3 DNA sequence: TGCGCCAGCAGCATACAAGAGACCCAGTACTTC.

Concerning this clonotype itself: The germline gene is not matched at one end of the junction; a read error may be the cause. The chain is built from TRBV6-2 or TRBV6-3 and TRBJ1-5; 11 positions agree with TRBD1. Germline V gene data show CDR1 as MNHEY and CDR2 as SVGEGT. This CDR3 comprises 17 residues. The CDR3 here is CASSYGQGAGGNQPQHF. The CDR3 coding sequence is TGTGCCAGCAGTTACGGACAGGGGGCTGGGGGCAACCAGCCCCAGCATTTT.

The V call is TRBV6-2 or TRBV6-3, the J call TRBJ1-2, with D unresolved. Germline lookup yields CDR1 MNHEY and CDR2 SVGEGT. The CDR3 has 9 residues. Trimming pared 11 bases from V and 6 bases from J, leaving 7 bases between. CDR3 DNA sequence: TGTGCCGGCGCAAATGGCTACACCTTC. This gives the protein CAGANGYTF.

Only a few counts were recorded for this clonotype. The V and J genes are TRBV6-5 and TRBJ1-5; 8 bases line up with TRBD1. CDR1 and CDR2 (germline): MNHEY, SVGAGI. The CDR3 runs to 15 residues. J lost 4 bases, V lost 5 bases, and 7 bases had no gene match. CDR3 protein: CASSLRQGRNQPQHF. The CDR3 DNA reads TGTGCCAGCAGTCTTAGACAGGGGCGAAATCAGCCCCAGCATTTT.

J is TRBJ2-5 and V is TRBV11-2; the D is unclear. V gave up 6 bases and J gave up 2 bases, with 16 bases separating them. CDR3 length: 15 amino acids. CDR1 and CDR2 from the germline V gene are SGHAT and FQNNGV. This CDR3 reads CASSRTALTQETQYF. DNA of the CDR3: TGTGCCAGCAGTCGGACCGCATTGACACAAGAGACCCAGTACTTC.

The chain has TRBV19 and TRBJ2-2; 12 bases match TRBD1. CDR3 length: 21 amino acids. The ends lost 0 bases at V and 0 bases at J; junction bases unmatched: 11. Germline lookup yields CDR1 LNHDA and CDR2 SQIVND (reference sequence). CDR3 protein: CASSIDRGQGALPSNTGELFF. Here the CDR3 DNA reads TGTGCCAGTAGTATAGACCGGGGACAGGGGGCGCTCCCCTCGAACACCGGGGAGCTGTTTTTT.

The rearrangement joins TRBV7-9 to TRBJ2-3; D might be TRBD1 or TRBD2, each matching 5 bases. Trimming removed 5 bases at V and 0 bases at J, with 15 bases between. This CDR3 has 16 residues. CDR1 is SEHNR and CDR2 is FQNEAQ in the germline V gene (reference sequence). CDR3 bases: TGTGCCAGCAGCCCGGGCCGGGGCACTAGCACAGATACGCAGTATTTT. Its translation: CASSPGRGTSTDTQYF.

The J gene is TRBJ2-5, the V gene TRBV19; 7 bases match TRBD1. The V gene's germline CDR1 is LNHDA and CDR2 SQIVND (reference sequence). The CDR3 has 15 residues. V trimming: 1 base; J trimming: 0 bases; junction bases outside the gene matches: 2. The CDR3: CASSIGGTDQETQYF. DNA for the CDR3: TGTGCCAGTAGTATAGGGGGGACAGACCAAGAGACCCAGTACTTC. The variable domain in full, with the rest retrieved from reference TRBV19 and TRBJ2-5, is DGGITQSPKYLFRKEGQNVTLSCEQNLNHDAMYWYRQDPGQGLRLIYYSQIVNDFQKGDIAEGYSVSREKKESFPLTVTSAQKNPTAFYLCASSIGGTDQETQYFGPGTRLLVL.